This TCR beta chain comes out of a study of blood T cell repertoires in COVID-19. Trimming removed 4 bases from V and 3 bases from J, with 8 bases in between. The CDR3 runs 13 residues. Germline V gene data show CDR1 as SGHNT and CDR2 as YYREEE (reference sequence). Produced via immunoSEQ multiplex PCR; TCRdb's table is partial and in-frame only. The repertoire holds more than 250,000 clones, with roughly 87% as singletons. Cohort 3 donors counted as recovered after two negative PCRs, clearance, or resolved symptoms. Sequenced sample: PBMCs or T cells enriched from blood (not recorded which). The chain combines TRBV5-4 with TRBJ1-5; D might be TRBD1 (6 bases). The sequence derives from a woman in her forties who had recovered from COVID-19. As DNA, the CDR3 is TGTGCCAGCAGCCGGGACACCAATCAGCCCCAGCATTTT. It specifies CASSRDTNQPQHF.